The entry below describes one TCR beta chain. Its antigen is undetermined. The data are from a study of identical twins. A universal primer site arose from template switching, and cDNA bore unique molecular identifiers. TCRdb reprocessed the 5' RACE reads via MiXCR and lists one record per CDR3 protein. The sample lists roughly 250,000 distinct CDR3 sequences; roughly 7% were seen once. Study-level results: Twins' excess sharing was less marked for out-of-frame beta sequences. There was an excess of low generation probability in the out-of-frame alpha sequences that twins shared.

The CDR3 has 18 amino acids. The germline V gene encodes CDR1 KGHSH and CDR2 LQKENI. Trimming took 4 bases from V and 2 from J; bases not matched to a gene: 11. This sample was shared with a second study, whose subject was yellow fever vaccine responses in identical twins. From that report: A vaccine T cell response that seemed partly convergent and partly personalized was reported in twins.

This sequence joins TRBV18 and TRBJ1-4; 9 bases are a match to TRBD1. The TCR sequence derives from a young woman in good health. What was sequenced was memory (CD45RO+) T cells sorted from blood. CDR3 residues: CASSLRDRAPGTNEKLFF. The CDR3 nucleotides read TGTGCCAGCTCACTTCGGGACAGGGCTCCGGGGACTAATGAAAAACTGTTTTTT.